This T cell receptor beta chain was documented in a study of T-cell memory formation after mild COVID-19. Study observations and caveats: Memory sampled before infection contained some responding clones, suggesting cross-reactive memory joined.

TCRdb reprocessed the 5' RACE reads via MiXCR and lists one record per CDR3 protein. Of about 140,000 distinct CDR3 sequences in the sample, 13% to 15% were seen once. This clonotype is judged medium-sized. Antigen: not known. The ends were cut back, 2 bases at V and 8 bases at J, with 12 bases in the middle. Germline assignment: CDR1 LGHNA and CDR2 YSLEER. CDR3 length: 13 amino acids. V usage is TRBV4-3 and J usage is TRBJ1-1; D perhaps matches TRBD1 (5 bases). This TCR came from an adult woman who had mild COVID-19 (a few samples of this study predate the infection). Cell type and time point are not known. What was sequenced was PBMCs or a T cell subset sorted from them (not recorded which). The CDR3 loop is CASSQPGGAEAFF. The DNA for the CDR3 is TGCGCCAGCAGCCAACCCGGGGGTGCCGAAGCTTTCTTT.